A selection of T cell receptor beta chains follows, all from one sample in a study of shared clonotypes between healthy human individuals. Produced via immunoSEQ multiplex PCR; TCRdb's table is partial and in-frame only. There are approximately 590,000 clones in the sample; nearly 97% occur only once, and 0.095% to 0.12% lies in the top ten. The material sequenced was naive CD8+ T cells sorted from blood. All receptors come from a woman under 40 in good health. The CDR3 runs from the conserved cysteine through the conserved F or W. A D gene is named only where the DNA matches it firmly. Size values are once, few and many counts, or a class for expanded clones, and some rows have none.

clone_size d_call j_call v_call cdr3_nt cdr3_aa
NA NA TRBJ2-7 TRBV7-2 TGTGCCAGCAGCTTGGGACGGAGCTCCTACGAGCAGTACTTC CASSLGRSSYEQYF
NA TRBD1 TRBJ1-4 TRBV9 TGTGCCAGCAGCGCCTTTCAGGGGGATCGTGAAAAACTGTTTTTT CASSAFQGDREKLFF
few TRBD2 TRBJ2-5 TRBV27 TGTGCCAGCAGTTTTGGGACTAGCGGGAGAGAGACCCAGTACTTC CASSFGTSGRETQYF
NA NA TRBJ2-2 TRBV27 TGTGCCAGCAGTTATTCTGTCACCGGGGAGCTGTTTTTT CASSYSVTGELFF
NA NA TRBJ2-7 TRBV7-9 TGTGCCAGCAGCTTAGCGCGTGGGGAAATCGAGCAGTACTTC CASSLARGEIEQYF
once NA TRBJ2-7 TRBV28 TGTGCCAGCAGTTTAGGCGGGAATGCCTACGAGCAGTACTTC CASSLGGNAYEQYF
NA NA TRBJ1-3 TRBV7-9 TGTGCCAGCAGCCCCGTTTCAGGGGAGGACTCTGGAAACACCATATATTTT CASSPVSGEDSGNTIYF
NA NA TRBJ1-1 TRBV9 TGTGCCAGCAGCCCCACCCAGGGAGCTTTGGAAGCTTTCTTT CASSPTQGALEAFF
NA NA TRBJ2-5 TRBV19 TGTGCCAGTAGTATAGGCAGAACCTACAAACGACCTCAAGAGACCCAGTACTTC CASSIGRTYKRPQETQYF
NA NA TRBJ2-1 TRBV6-1 TGTGCCAGCAGTGATGACAGCTACAATGAGCAGTTCTTC CASSDDSYNEQFF
NA TRBD1 TRBJ1-2 TRBV2 TGTGCCAGCCACAGGGGGGCGATCTATGGCTACACCTTC CASHRGAIYGYTF
NA TRBD2 TRBJ2-3 TRBV5-1 TGCGCCAGCAGCCGGGGGACTATCACTAGCACAGATACGCAGTATTTT CASSRGTITSTDTQYF
NA TRBD2 TRBJ2-3 TRBV28 TGTGCCAGCAGTTTATTGTTCTTAGCGGGCTCAGATACGCAGTATTTT CASSLLFLAGSDTQYF